Each of the 8 T cell receptor beta chains below was sequenced from the same sample in a study of cytomegalovirus exposure and HLA in healthy donors. The data were produced by immunoSEQ multiplex PCR, yet TCRdb's version contains in-frame clones alone and is incomplete. This table holds roughly 150,000 clones, approximately 89% found once. Sequencing was carried out using PBMCs. The receptors here all came from a man aged 18 to 29 in good health and CMV-seropositive.

This clone was counted a single time. This chain connects TRBV7-6 to TRBJ2-3; 7 bases align to TRBD1. The germline gives CDR1 SGHVS, CDR2 FNYEAQ. J was trimmed by 5 bases and V by 3 bases; bases with no gene match: 5. The CDR3 contains 14 residues. The CDR3 sequence is CASSLGQSLDTQYF. As DNA, the CDR3 is TGTGCCAGCAGCTTGGGACAGTCTTTAGATACGCAGTATTTT.

The chain links TRBV13 to TRBJ2-1; 10 bases are shared with TRBD2. V lost 6 bases, J lost 8 bases, and 4 bases stayed unmatched. The CDR3 is 13 residues long. Germline-derived CDR1 and CDR2 are PRHDT and FYEKMQ (reference sequence). DNA of the CDR3: TGTGCCAGCAGTCACCTAGCGGGAGATGAGCAGTTCTTC. It is translated as CASSHLAGDEQFF.

The chain carries TRBV28 and TRBJ2-7, with a tentative D call TRBD1 (5 bases). The CDR3 extends over 15 amino acids. V was pared by 2 bases and J by 3 bases, with 14 bases between. Germline V gene sequence: CDR1 MDHEN, CDR2 SYDVKM. CDR3 sequence: CASSLGAGAVYEQYF. The CDR3 DNA reads TGTGCCAGCAGTTTAGGGGCTGGGGCCGTCTACGAGCAGTACTTC.

CDR3 nucleotides: TGTGCCAGCTCAAGGGGACAGGATCCGCCCGAGCAGTACTTC. Translation: CASSRGQDPPEQYF. V and J are TRBV6-5 and TRBJ2-7; 8 positions match TRBD1. Germline CDR1 and CDR2: MNHEY and SVGAGI. This CDR3 region has 14 residues. The V segment lost 8 bases and the J segment 6 bases; nucleotides outside the gene matches: 12.

DNA for the CDR3: TGTGCCAGCAGCCCCACACAGGGCCCCTCTGGGGCCAACGTCCTGACTTTC. Translating it yields CASSPTQGPSGANVLTF. This rearrangement joins TRBV7-9 to TRBJ2-6; tentatively, D is TRBD1 (6 bases). The CDR3 loop spans 17 amino acids. V was cut by 5 bases and J by 0 bases, with 14 bases left in between. Germline V gene data show CDR1 as SEHNR and CDR2 as FQNEAQ (reference sequence).

V usage is TRBV27 and J usage is TRBJ2-6; 8 bases agree with TRBD1. J gave up 0 bases and V 2 bases, and 3 bases lay outside the gene matches. Germline V CDR1 and CDR2: MNHEY, SMNVEV (reference sequence). This CDR3 is built from 17 residues. CDR3 nucleotides: TGTGCCAGCAGTTTAGGGACAGGATACTCTGGGGCCAACGTCCTGACTTTC. Its protein product is CASSLGTGYSGANVLTF.

The chain uses TRBV6-1 and TRBJ2-3; 10 bases fit TRBD2. Germline CDR1 MNHNS, CDR2 SASEGT. V was pared by 5 bases and J by 1 base, with 3 bases of the junction left unmatched. CDR3 size: 15 residues. This CDR3 is CASSSGRGGTDTQYF. The CDR3 DNA is TGTGCCAGCAGTAGCGGGAGGGGTGGCACAGATACGCAGTATTTT.

The chain couples TRBV2 to TRBJ1-5, with D possibly TRBD1 on 5 matching bases. The V and J ends lost 4 bases and 0 bases respectively, with 10 bases between them. This CDR3 comprises 15 residues. The germline V gene has CDR1 SNHLY and CDR2 FYNNEI. CDR3 protein: CASSVGAYSNQPQHF. DNA of the CDR3: TGTGCCAGCAGTGTTGGGGCGTATAGCAATCAGCCCCAGCATTTT.